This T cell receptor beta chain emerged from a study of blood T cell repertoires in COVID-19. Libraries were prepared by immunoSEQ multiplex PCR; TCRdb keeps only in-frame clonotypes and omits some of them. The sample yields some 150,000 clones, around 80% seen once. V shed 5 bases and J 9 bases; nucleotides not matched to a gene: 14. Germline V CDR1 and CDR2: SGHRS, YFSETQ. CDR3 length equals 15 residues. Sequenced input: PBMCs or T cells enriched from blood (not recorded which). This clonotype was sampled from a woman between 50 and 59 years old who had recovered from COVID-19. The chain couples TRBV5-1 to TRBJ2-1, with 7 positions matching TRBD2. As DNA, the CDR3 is TGCGCCAGCAGGGGACTAAGTGTTGGCCCGACTGAGCAGTTCTTC. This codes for CASRGLSVGPTEQFF.